One and the same sample provided the 30 T cell receptor beta chains below, sequenced in a study of T cell repertoires in cytomegalovirus infection (dated by TCRdb to about 2019). Sequencing instrument: Illumina HiSeq 1500. TCRdb reprocessing: public reads trimmed at Q25 with fastp, clones called with MiXCR, in-frame beta chains kept. Each CDR3 protein appears once, grouped with its most common genes and DNA. The sample has about 240,000 distinct CDR3 sequences on record, roughly 12% of them singletons. Around 1.6% of the sample is in the top ten clones. Sequencing input: PBMCs. The receptors were sampled from a human donor in good health (CMV status not recorded). Some clones in this sample may be carry-over from other donors' samples.

A note on this clonotype: The junction differs from germline at one of its ends, possibly a read error. The chain uses TRBV28 and TRBJ1-3; 12 nucleotides line up with TRBD1. The CDR3 is made up of 16 amino acids. CDR1 MDHEN and CDR2 SYDVKM come from the germline V gene. The CDR3: CASTLTGTGGPNTIYF. As DNA, the CDR3 is TGTGCCAGCACTTTAACCGGGACAGGGGGCCCAAACACCATATATTTT.

Only a few counts were recorded for this clonotype. The chain combines TRBV29-1 with TRBJ2-3; D tentatively fits TRBD1 or TRBD2 (5 bases each). The germline V gene encodes CDR1 SQVTM and CDR2 ANQGSEA. Trimming removed 7 bases at V and 4 bases at J, with 12 bases between. The CDR3 covers 12 residues. The CDR3 is CSAGTGPDTQYF. DNA for the CDR3: TGCAGCGCAGGGACCGGGCCAGATACGCAGTATTTT.

This clonotype has at least ten counts. The rearrangement uses TRBV19 and TRBJ1-6; D not resolved. V was trimmed by 5 bases and J by 11 bases, leaving 10 bases between them. Germline V gives CDR1 LNHDA, CDR2 SQIVND (reference sequence). This CDR3 has 12 residues. The DNA for the CDR3 is TGTGCCAGTAGTGCCCCCGGGGCACCCCTCCACTTT. Encoded protein: CASSAPGAPLHF.

This clonotype was counted ten times or more. CDR3 DNA: TGTGCCAGCAGCTTAGCGTTCGCGGGAGAAAACGAGCAGTACTTC. Residues: CASSLAFAGENEQYF. The chain has TRBV7-2 and TRBJ2-7, with TRBD2 identical over 7 bases. The CDR3 has 15 amino acids. Germline assignment: CDR1 SGHTA and CDR2 FQGNSA. Trimming cost V 0 bases and J 5 bases; bases outside gene matches: 7.

This clonotype was picked up many times. The rearrangement joins TRBV7-2 to TRBJ2-4; D could derive from TRBD1 or TRBD2 (6 bases each). With 0 bases removed from V and 0 bases from J, the gap between germline ends came to 12 bases. CDR1 is SGHTA and CDR2 is FQGNSA in the germline V gene. The CDR3 spans 17 residues. CDR3 DNA: TGTGCCAGCAGCTTAGCATCGGGGGCGGGAGCCAAAAACATTCAGTACTTC. It translates to CASSLASGAGAKNIQYF.

In its sample, this clonotype was seen a few times. This chain links TRBV4-3 with TRBJ1-2; tentative D call: TRBD1 (6 bases). This CDR3 has 13 residues. V was clipped by 3 bases and J by 7 bases, with 12 bases between them. Germline CDR1 and CDR2: LGHNA and YSLEER. CDR3 in amino acids: CASSQLTGGGYTF. The CDR3 nucleotides are TGCGCCAGCAGCCAGTTGACAGGCGGTGGCTACACCTTC.

This clonotype has at least ten counts. J is TRBJ1-6 and V is TRBV27; unclear D gene. CDR1 and CDR2 (germline): MNHEY, SMNVEV (reference sequence). CDR3 length: 14 amino acids. V shed 5 bases and J shed 2 bases, with 7 bases lying between them. CDR3 sequence reads: CASSPNPYNSPLHF. CDR3 nucleotides: TGTGCCAGCAGTCCGAACCCCTATAATTCACCCCTCCACTTT.

This clonotype showed up many times. This rearrangement joins TRBV6-5 to TRBJ2-2; TRBD1 matches 8 bases. V was clipped by 0 bases and J by 4 bases; unmatched bases: 4. The V gene's germline CDR1 is MNHEY and CDR2 SVGAGI. This CDR3 region has 16 residues. Here the CDR3 reads CASSYSTGVVTGELFF. The CDR3 nucleotides are TGTGCCAGCAGTTACTCGACAGGGGTTGTCACCGGGGAGCTGTTTTTT.

Ten or more counts support this clonotype. CDR3 residues: CASSNRGSYEQYF. CDR3 coding DNA: TGTGCCAGTAGTAACAGGGGTTCCTACGAGCAGTACTTC. The chain couples TRBV19 to TRBJ2-7; 7 bases map to TRBD1. This CDR3 comprises 13 residues. V was pared by 4 bases and J by 1 base, with 1 base of the junction left unmatched. Germline lookup yields CDR1 LNHDA and CDR2 SQIVND (reference sequence).

Ten or more counts support this clonotype. This chain connects TRBV7-8 to TRBJ1-4; D perhaps matches TRBD1 (5 bases). The V end lost 0 bases, the J end lost 0 bases, and 8 bases lay between the germline ends. CDR3 length equals 16 residues. Germline V CDR1 and CDR2: SGHVS, FQNEAQ. The CDR3 nucleotides read TGTGCCAGCAGCTTAGCCGGGGGGTCAACTAATGAAAAACTGTTTTTT. It encodes CASSLAGGSTNEKLFF.

A word on this clonotype: A much larger clone differs from this one at a single base, so this may be a read error. The chain is built from TRBV6-1 and TRBJ2-4; possibly TRBD2 for D (5 bases). CDR1 and CDR2 from the germline V gene are MNHNS and SASEGT. The CDR3 contains 15 residues. CDR3: CAGSNGVGAKNIQYF. In DNA form, the CDR3 reads TGTGCCGGCAGCAACGGGGTGGGAGCCAAAAACATTCAGTACTTC.

In its sample, this clonotype was seen many times. The rearrangement uses TRBV28 and TRBJ1-2; tentatively, D is TRBD1 (6 bases). Germline lookup yields CDR1 MDHEN and CDR2 SYDVKM. V lost 5 bases to trimming and J lost 7 bases, with 11 bases between them. This CDR3 spans 12 amino acids. The CDR3 is CASSPTGRGYTF. The CDR3 DNA reads TGTGCCAGCAGTCCCACAGGGCGTGGCTACACCTTC.

This rearrangement joins TRBV11-3 to TRBJ1-1; D may be TRBD1 (6 bases). The CDR3 has 15 residues. The V gene's germline CDR1 is SGHNT and CDR2 YENEEA. The germline V and J ends were trimmed by 0 bases and 3 bases, with 11 bases remaining between them. The CDR3 nucleotides read TGTGCCAGCAGCTTAGATGGGGGGCAAGACACTGAAGCTTTCTTT. This codes for CASSLDGGQDTEAFF.

This clonotype was counted at least ten times. The chain links TRBV28 to TRBJ1-2, with D tentatively TRBD1 (6 bases). V was shortened by 5 bases and J by 2 bases, with 12 bases between the two germline ends. CDR3 length: 14 amino acids. The germline V gene encodes CDR1 MDHEN and CDR2 SYDVKM. CDR3 in amino acids: CASSPRTANYGYTF. CDR3 in DNA: TGTGCCAGCAGTCCCCGGACAGCAAACTATGGCTACACCTTC.

This clonotype appeared many times. In DNA, the CDR3 is TGTGCCAGTAGTATTTCTCTGGGCGGAGCTAACACTGAAGCTTTCTTT. Translating gives CASSISLGGANTEAFF. The chain has TRBV19 and TRBJ1-1; D uncertain. CDR3 length: 16 residues. CDR1 LNHDA and CDR2 SQIVND come from the germline V gene (reference sequence). Trimming removed 3 bases from V and 2 bases from J, with 16 bases in between.

This clonotype has at least ten counts. This sequence joins TRBV12-3 or TRBV12-4 and TRBJ1-2, with D hard to call. Trimming pared 4 bases from V and 4 bases from J, leaving 7 bases between. There are 12 residues in the CDR3. Here the CDR3 reads CASSSGSYGYTF. The CDR3 nucleotides read TGTGCCAGCAGTTCTGGGTCCTATGGCTACACCTTC.

This chain links TRBV3-1 with TRBJ2-7; either TRBD1 or TRBD2 may fit D (6 bases each). The V gene lost 0 bases and the J gene lost 0 bases, with 21 bases spanning the gap. The CDR3 sequence is 19 residues long. Per the germline V gene, CDR1 is LGHDT and CDR2 is YNNKEL (reference sequence). The CDR3 protein is CASSQEGGGMGGPSYEQYF. In DNA form, the CDR3 reads TGTGCCAGCAGCCAAGAAGGAGGGGGGATGGGCGGGCCCTCCTACGAGCAGTACTTC.

This clonotype showed up just a few times. The chain couples TRBV28 to TRBJ2-7; D could derive from TRBD1 or TRBD2 (5 bases each). This CDR3 is built from 17 residues. Trimming cost V 3 bases and J 2 bases, with 20 bases left between them. Germline CDR1 and CDR2: MDHEN and SYDVKM. For the CDR3, the DNA is TGTGCCAGCAGTTTTAGAGGGGTAAAGACGGGCACCTACGAGCAGTACTTC. Translated: CASSFRGVKTGTYEQYF.

This chain links TRBV28 with TRBJ2-3, with a tentative D call TRBD2 (5 bases). The V gene lost 5 bases and the J gene lost 11 bases, with 14 bases spanning the gap. The CDR3 contains 12 residues. The germline V gene encodes CDR1 MDHEN and CDR2 SYDVKM. The CDR3 reads CASSQRLAEQYF. The CDR3 DNA sequence: TGTGCCAGCAGTCAAAGGCTAGCAGAGCAGTATTTT.

This clonotype was counted ten times or more. This chain connects TRBV6-1 to TRBJ2-3, with 8 bases fitting TRBD1. CDR1 and CDR2 (germline): MNHNS, SASEGT. CDR3 size: 16 residues. V was pared by 5 bases and J by 4 bases, with 11 bases of the junction left unmatched. The DNA for the CDR3 is TGTGCCAGCAGTTTTGAGAGGACAGGGATTCCAGATACGCAGTATTTT. Its protein is CASSFERTGIPDTQYF.

This CDR3 reads CSARDPGGGSYEQYF. CDR3 bases: TGCAGTGCTAGAGATCCGGGCGGGGGGTCCTACGAGCAGTACTTC. The genes are TRBV20-1 and TRBJ2-7, with 8 bases identical to TRBD2. This CDR3 comprises 15 residues. V lost 0 bases, J lost 1 base, and 5 bases stayed unmatched. Germline CDR1 DFQATT, CDR2 SNEGSKA (reference sequence).

In its sample, this clonotype was seen many times. J is TRBJ1-5 and V is TRBV7-2, with a possible D match to TRBD1 (5 bases). Germline values: CDR1 SGHTA, CDR2 FQGNSA. Trimming shortened V by 4 bases and J by 2 bases, and 6 bases separated the two germline ends. This CDR3 contains 13 residues. For the CDR3, the DNA is TGTGCCAGCAGCTCGGGACGCAATCAGCCCCAGCATTTT. As protein: CASSSGRNQPQHF.

This clonotype was counted at least ten times. The chain has TRBV7-2 and TRBJ2-5, with 14 bases lining up with TRBD2. V shed 6 bases, J shed 4 bases, and the junction held 7 bases outside the gene matches. Per the germline V gene, CDR1 is SGHTA and CDR2 is FQGNSA. The CDR3 sequence is 16 residues long. The chain's CDR3 is CASSYGLAGGTETQYF. CDR3 in DNA: TGTGCCAGCAGTTACGGACTAGCGGGAGGTACAGAGACCCAGTACTTC.

This chain connects TRBV29-1 to TRBJ1-1, with D unclear. The CDR3 sequence is 13 residues long. Trimming stripped 2 bases from V and 5 bases from J, with 12 bases between. Germline CDR1 is SQVTM and CDR2 is ANQGSEA. CDR3 protein: CSVETTPGTEAFF. CDR3 bases: TGCAGCGTTGAAACAACTCCTGGGACTGAAGCTTTCTTT.

This clonotype was observed many times. The gene calls are TRBV7-8 and TRBJ2-1; D is perhaps TRBD2 (5 bases). The V gene lost 6 bases and the J gene lost 0 bases, with 12 bases spanning the gap. From germline, CDR1 is SGHVS and CDR2 FQNEAQ. This CDR3 is built from 15 residues. The CDR3 reads CASRLESSSYNEQFF. DNA of the CDR3: TGTGCCAGCAGACTAGAGAGTAGCTCCTACAATGAGCAGTTCTTC.

The V and J genes are TRBV10-2 and TRBJ1-6, with 8 bases lining up with TRBD1. The V and J ends lost 3 bases and 8 bases, in that order; junction bases with no gene match: 9. Germline CDR1 WSHSY, CDR2 SAAADI. The CDR3 runs to 16 residues. CDR3 in amino acids: CASSDPPGQVDSPLHF. CDR3 sequence (DNA): TGCGCCAGCAGTGACCCACCGGGACAGGTAGATTCACCCCTCCACTTT.

This chain joins TRBV10-3 and TRBJ1-1; TRBD1 might be the D (5 bases). V was trimmed by 3 bases and J by 1 base, leaving 12 bases between them. Germline CDR1 reads ENHRY; CDR2 reads SYGVKD. The CDR3 has 15 amino acids. CDR3 in amino acids: CAISDIRQQNTEAFF. The CDR3 region has the DNA TGTGCCATCAGTGATATCCGACAGCAGAACACTGAAGCTTTCTTT.

The CDR3 sequence: CASSLGRLAGPSSYEQYF. CDR3 nucleotide sequence: TGCGCCAGCTCCCTAGGGAGACTAGCGGGCCCTAGCTCCTACGAGCAGTACTTC. The chain employs TRBV5-1 and TRBJ2-7; 10 bases align to TRBD2. Germline CDR1 SGHRS, CDR2 YFSETQ. This CDR3 region has 18 residues. The V and J ends lost 7 bases and 0 bases, in that order; junction bases with no gene match: 16.

This chain joins TRBV2 and TRBJ2-7, with 9 bases fitting TRBD1. The CDR3 extends over 15 amino acids. Germline CDR1 and CDR2: SNHLY and FYNNEI. V trimming: 2 bases; J trimming: 5 bases; junction bases outside the gene matches: 7. CDR3: CASSELGTGRDEQYF. CDR3 nucleotides: TGTGCCAGCAGTGAATTAGGGACAGGGAGAGACGAGCAGTACTTC.

This sequence joins TRBV7-2 and TRBJ2-7, with 14 bases fitting TRBD2. This CDR3 is 16 amino acids long. Germline CDR1 is SGHTA and CDR2 is FQGNSA. Germline trimming cut 5 bases from V and 3 bases from J; bases unmatched to any gene: 6. CDR3 region: CASSPGTSGRGYEQYF. In DNA form, the CDR3 reads TGTGCCAGCAGCCCCGGGACTAGCGGGAGAGGCTACGAGCAGTACTTC.